Sequencing of this TCR beta chain was carried out in a study of shared clonotypes between healthy human individuals. Study results and limitations: Genetic and exposure-history diversity was limited by the few donors. Sequencing depth was expected to affect clonotype sharing among donors.

The repertoire was sequenced with immunoSEQ multiplex PCR; TCRdb's copy has only in-frame clones and lacks some. The sample contains roughly 1,000,000 clones, roughly 74% of which appear only once. Partitioning of CD4+ cells yielded a CD45RA+ naive subset and a CD45RA-negative memory subset. About this clone: Its specificity is not known.

Per the germline V gene, CDR1 is LNHNV and CDR2 is YYDKDF (reference sequence). V was clipped by 1 base and J by 0 bases; unmatched bases: 4. The CDR3 runs 16 residues. Sequenced material: memory CD4+ T cells from PBMCs. Indicated subset: CD45RA-negative fraction. This clonotype was obtained from a man between 18 and 29 years old in good health. Some clones in this sample may be carry-over from other donors' samples. The chain carries TRBV15 and TRBJ2-3, with 7 bases matching TRBD2. The CDR3 DNA follows: TGTGCCACCAGCAGAGGGGCTAGCGGAAGCACAGATACGCAGTATTTT. This encodes CATSRGASGSTDTQYF.